One sample yielded the 3 T cell receptor beta chains listed below, sequenced in a study of memory CD4+ T cells and cytomegalovirus serostatus. The sort gate was single viable CD3+CD4+CD8-CD45RO+ cells for memory CD4+ T cells. Repertoires were generated with immunoSEQ multiplex PCR, while TCRdb's copy carries only in-frame clones and drops some. Of 50,000 to 60,000 clones listed, over 65% were seen once; the top ten hold less than 0.6%. Sequencing was performed on memory CD4+ T cells from blood. All receptors come from an adult in good health and CMV-seronegative.

V is TRBV9 and J is TRBJ2-7; the D is unclear. V lost 0 bases and J lost 2, with 9 bases in between. CDR1 and CDR2 from the germline V gene are SGDLS and YYNGEE. This CDR3 spans 14 amino acids. CDR3 in amino acids: CASSVEPSTYEQYF. The CDR3 bases are TGTGCCAGCAGCGTAGAACCCTCTACCTACGAGCAGTACTTC.

The chain links TRBV5-1 to TRBJ1-1, with D uncertain. Germline V gene data show CDR1 as SGHRS and CDR2 as YFSETQ. The CDR3 length is 16 residues. V was trimmed by 0 bases and J by 0 bases, leaving 12 bases between them. The CDR3 DNA is TGCGCCAGCAGCTTGGATGGCGGTGGTTTGAACACTGAAGCTTTCTTT. Protein product: CASSLDGGGLNTEAFF.

As concerns this clone: The junction and the germline gene differ at one end; a read error may be behind it. This chain links TRBV7-2 with TRBJ2-2; D ambiguous. This CDR3 is 13 amino acids long. Germline CDR1 is SGHTA and CDR2 is FQGNSA. For the CDR3, the DNA is TGTGCCAGCAGGTTAGGGTCTAGCGGGGAGCTGTTTTTT. Residues: CASRLGSSGELFF.